This T cell receptor beta chain appears in the sequencing data of a study of T cells in Graves' hyperthyroidism and ophthalmopathy (dated by TCRdb to about 2019). Background on the whole study: Peripheral blood was sampled at the time of initial diagnosis, prior to any treatment. Whether ophthalmopathy could be predicted prospectively was tested in an independent validation cohort made up of under 20 hyperthyroidism patients plus 17 patients who later progressed to ophthalmopathy. Following sampling, methimazole starting at 30 mg daily was given to hyperthyroidism patients, and high-dose intravenous methylprednisolone was given to ophthalmopathy patients. The paper describes TCR Vbeta CDR3 sequencing of 135 peripheral blood samples, made up of some 40 ophthalmopathy patients, more than 70 hyperthyroidism patients and 17 progressor patients. In addition, the study compared T-cell repertoires in thyroid tissue and in blood from six Graves' hyperthyroidism patients. The 90 to 100 discovery patients were randomly split 7:3 into training and test sets. To identify TCR V-J signatures that set the groups apart, the researchers used a discovery cohort of 90 to 100 patients, made up of 43 with Graves' ophthalmopathy and 55 to 65 with stable Graves' hyperthyroidism. Beyond this particular receptor, the publication reports: In validation, the model predicted progression to ophthalmopathy with approximately 71% sensitivity and approximately 74% specificity, a median of 6.5 months before onset. Most expanded thyroid clonotypes (frequency above 0.001) were also found in blood, which suggests that blood repertoires may mirror thyroid immune responses. A 13 V-J signature model separated ophthalmopathy from stable hyperthyroidism, with about 88% sensitivity and about 81% specificity in cross-validation and 80%/75% in testing. Sample size was not statistically predetermined, and blinding of investigators to group allocation was not performed.

CDR1 and CDR2 were assigned from the germline V gene as MNHGY and SVAAGI. At the junction V is shortened by 3 bases and J by 12 bases; bases outside the gene matches: 15. The CDR3 goes from the cysteine to the phenylalanine over 15 residues. CDR3 DNA is the only sequence kept; it has 45 bases, read in frame from the first base. In the ophthalmopathy patients, disease was moderately to severely active, with a Clinical Activity Score of 3 or more, a NOSPECS grade of 4 or more, and a duration of less than 3 months. Exclusion was applied to patients with uncontrolled infections, other autoimmune diseases, pregnancy or lactation. Diagnoses relied on clinical symptoms, serum thyroxine and TRAb, thyroid ultrasound and orbital computed tomography. PBMCs were isolated from 10 ml of fresh peripheral blood by Ficoll-Paque density gradient centrifugation. Total RNA was extracted with Trizol reagent, and quality was checked on an Agilent 2100 Bioanalyzer.

TCR beta CDR3 regions were amplified from RNA transcripts. The first round of RT-PCR for the TCR CDR3 was performed with the HTBI primer set and the Qiagen OneStep RT-PCR kit. A second multiplex PCR round built the libraries, followed by size selection and purification. Sequencing of the libraries was done on an Illumina HiSeq2000 using paired-end 100 bp reads. Turning to the authors' computational methods: SOAPnuke was used to process the raw data, removing reads that contained adapters or uncalled bases, had a mean Phred below 15, or lacked an exact match to the constant primer or identifier. High-quality paired reads were merged with COPE v1.2.5, and unique nucleotide sequences were defined as clonotypes. Clonotypes were aligned to IMGT TRBV, TRBD and TRBJ reference segments using MiTCR v1.1. The analysis included only V-J combinations with a frequency above 0.0001, which together covered about 99% of the repertoires. The TCS score was defined as the ratio of F50 (clonal expansion) to E x V (chaos), calculated using BLOSUM62-based TCRdist between CDR3 peptides within each V-J. Welch's t-statistics and random forest reduced several hundred V-J features to 13, which were used in a naive Bayes classifier (R e1071). TCRdb ran its own pipeline on the public reads, namely fastp trimming at Q25 and MiXCR clone calling, and kept in-frame beta chains. Each entry merges the rows of one CDR3 protein and shows their most common DNA and genes. The V and J calls reflect TCRdb's pipeline rather than the authors' work. In all, the sample holds about 410,000 distinct CDR3 sequences, and 14% of those were seen once. The leading ten clones occupy 15% to 20% of the sample.

To note about this clonotype: Its target antigen remains unknown. There are no base qualities to consult, and no much larger clone falls within one base.

Recombination linked TRBV6-9 to TRBJ2-5; TRBD1 aligns with 8 central bases. The sequenced sample consisted of blood. The TCR was taken from a young woman with Graves' ophthalmopathy. The DNA sequence is TGTGCCAGCAGTTACCGGTTGACAGGGGCCCCAAGGGAGTACTTC. Its coded protein is CASSYRLTGAPREYF.